This T cell receptor beta chain was retrieved from a study of cytomegalovirus exposure and HLA in healthy donors (dated 2017 in TCRdb). Some background on the complete study: According to an earlier analysis of 450 to 650 of the donors, about 190 million T cells yielded 90 million to 140 million unique TCR beta sequences and 276 Gb of sequence data. Along with the roughly 670-subject first cohort, a separate validation cohort of around 120 different subjects was used. Rather than using new phenotypic data, the later analysis identified candidate immune exposures from TCR beta sequences and from how often those sequences occurred across donors. The number of typed donors differed by locus: roughly 629-640 for A, B, C, DRB1 and DQB1; roughly 510 for DQA1; some 590 for DPA1; and roughly 470 for DPB1. Using immunosequencing, the study profiled T cell repertoires from around 680 subjects and related those repertoires to cytomegalovirus serostatus. To predict cytomegalovirus infection status, the study combined high-throughput TCR immunosequencing, statistical association of individual TCRs with disease status, and machine learning. Among the approximately 400 genotyped donors, approximately 77% belonged to the genetic ancestry cluster associated with self-reported Caucasian donors. An earlier analysis of nearly 600 of the donors applied high-throughput TCR beta sequencing to assess whether each TCR beta V gene segment acted as functional or pseudogenic. The aim of the study was to test whether cataloging public T cell receptors could identify signatures of past pathogen exposure. Roughly 5 DR-DQ haplotypes were treated as single units for association and clustering because of strong linkage in the cohort. Every discovery cohort repertoire had been produced on one sequencing platform. A later genetic analysis took genome-wide SNP genotypes for 398 of the 666 donors and used that subset as a discovery cohort. An early release that covered approximately 600 HLA-typed donors contained around 300 gigabases of sequencing data and 85 million to 100 million unique TCR sequences. HLA typing included class I and class II loci at four-digit resolution. Donor age, sex, ethnicity and CMV serostatus were compiled together with the repertoire data. On average, approximately 250,000 unique TCR beta nucleotide sequences were sequenced per donor among several hundred genotyped donors of the cohort, with around 19% of those sequences being non-productive. A later analysis re-analyzed previously published TCR beta repertoires from hundreds of donors and added high-resolution HLA genotyping to study TCR occurrence patterns. Overall study outcomes, separate from this receptor: According to a later analysis, TCR association rates differed among HLA loci, with DRB1 alleles showing the most associated TCRs and HLA-C alleles showing the fewest. The sequencing pipeline was judged likely to have produced a cluster of highly shared sequence variants as a technical artifact. According to a later genetic analysis, donors in an Asian-associated ancestry cluster had fewer N-insertions in productive TCRs than the roughly 700-donor mean. The cohort was sequenced for TCR beta chains only, and without alpha or paired-chain data the features that could be detected were limited. The only immune exposure information available for the cohort was CMV serostatus. About 17 rarely observed V segments, including chromosome 9 orphons, were excluded from the earlier analysis of approximately 500 of the donors because counts were too low. A later genetic analysis associated a missense DCLRE1C variant with V-gene and J-gene trimming of TCR beta chains, and an independent cohort replicated the association. When HLA alleles, especially DR and DQ, strongly co-occurred, attributing TCR associations to individual alleles was difficult. In the study, some 160 TCR beta chains were listed as associated with cytomegalovirus. Correlated functional status among segregating V segments might be attributable to linkage disequilibrium, but an unknown experimental factor could not be ruled out. HLA typing was unavailable for some donors at each locus, so association tests used only the typed subset. The authors suggested that the approach could potentially be generalized to other disease states and immunological phenotypes. A few of the identified cytomegalovirus-associated TCR beta chains were confirmed in vitro to be specific for cytomegalovirus antigens. A further reported finding was that TCR beta sequences accurately predicted the HLA-A and HLA-B alleles for most subjects in the first cohort. In an earlier analysis of around 600 of the donors, most TCR beta V segments appeared in productive rearrangements about 87% or about 30% of the time, broadly matching IMGT annotations. The 87-base-pair reads could not distinguish some IMGT-functional V segments, including TRBV6-2 and TRBV6-3, so those segments were excluded. While some public TCRs were present in many individuals, most TCR sequences turned up only very rarely across donors. In a later analysis, 16,951 TCR beta sequences were associated with specific HLA alleles at a false discovery rate of 0.05. A later analysis reported that several top co-occurrence clusters appeared linked to parvovirus B19, influenza, CMV and Epstein-Barr virus. Cytomegalovirus status was reported to be diagnosed by the classifier with high specificity and sensitivity in both the original and validation cohorts. Most CMV-associated TCR beta chains appeared to be HLA-restricted in a later analysis, and the HLA associations seemed to be driven largely by CMV exposure. The presence/absence analyses assumed that sequencing depth was roughly uniform across donors, and that assumption may not be true. Compared with equally common non-associated chains, HLA-associated TCR beta chains in a later analysis were more clonally expanded and had lower generation probabilities.

Library preparation used the immunoSEQ multiplex PCR assay. The multiplex PCR relied on a mix of 60 forward primers for TCR Vbeta segments and 13 reverse primers for TCR Jbeta segments. The CDR3 region of rearranged TCR beta genes was amplified from genomic DNA by a multiplex PCR assay. Amplified TCR beta libraries were sequenced as 87-base-pair reads on the Illumina HiSeq System. The published analysis was carried out like this. A later analysis counted tens of millions of unique TCR beta chains across the 650 to 700 repertoires, and roughly 9.9 million of these chains were shared by at least two donors. A nearest-neighbor algorithm error-corrected the raw reads and collapsed the reads into unique sequences, merging closely related sequences to remove PCR and sequencing errors. To assign V, D and J gene segments, CDR3 sequences were aligned to IMGT reference sequences. For a sequence to be retained, a match of at least six nucleotides was required to both a V gene segment and a J gene segment. A rearrangement was called productive if the CDR3 had no stop codons and remained in frame with V and J, and every other rearrangement was called non-productive. CDR3 was defined by IMGT convention, running from the second conserved V-encoded cysteine to the conserved J-encoded phenylalanine. Sequences without an unambiguous match to a single V gene segment were excluded from the earlier analysis of 450 to 750 of the donors. An earlier analysis of 500 to 600 of the donors classified V segments as functional when productive rearrangements were above 56.7% and as segregating when the standard deviation between donors was above 5%. A statistical classification framework was built for diagnosing cytomegalovirus status from the catalog of TCR beta chain sequences. In a later analysis, V and J genes were assigned by comparing TCR nucleotide sequences against IMGT/GENE-DB human TR gene sequences. Using the TCRdist pipeline, a later analysis assigned CDR3 sequences along with most-parsimonious VDJ recombination scenarios. A later analysis defined each TCR beta chain by its CDR3 amino acid sequence plus V-gene family, and excluded reads lacking a unique V-gene family. To address suspected cross-contamination and a sequencing artifact, a later analysis removed 592 highly shared, low-generation-probability nucleotide sequences. In a later analysis, a clonal expansion index for each public chain was calculated from normalized within-repertoire ranks of inferred template counts. Generation probabilities in a later analysis came from a VDJ recombination model fitted to out-of-frame rearrangements, and those results were checked against IGoR. In a later analysis, hypergeometric tests were used to score TCR-TCR, TCR-HLA and TCR-CMV co-occurrence, with a repertoire-size bias correction applied to TCR pairs. In a later analysis, false discovery rates were estimated by permuting HLA or CMV assignments 20 times. In a later analysis, co-occurring TCRs were grouped using DBSCAN, and TCRdist sequence similarity was added for clustering within HLA-allele-positive subsets. For co-occurrence clustering, repertoires with fewer than 30,000 or more than 120,000 public chains were excluded, along with roughly 5 repertoires with anomalous nucleotide sharing. TCRdb mirrors the immuneACCESS table, restricted to in-frame sequences. Some clones are absent from its copies; in checked studies, under half trace to an unresolved V gene, and the reason for the others is unknown. V, J and clone size reflect that table, while D and trimming were determined from the DNA. In all, the sample holds roughly 150,000 clones, and 84% of those were seen once. Approximately 2.7% of the sample is held by the ten biggest clonotypes.

Turning to this clone: Its antigen remains unidentified. Nothing much larger sits one base from this clone, and base qualities are not available.

For CDR1 and CDR2, the germline V gene lists MNHNS and SASEGT. The CDR3 contains 15 residues, cysteine and phenylalanine counted. Here the CDR3 DNA is all that survives: 45 bases in frame from base 1. The cohort comprised some 680 healthy bone marrow donors. Cohort members were all nominally healthy when sampled, although unrecorded immune exposures were likely present. The donor was CMV seronegative and was included in the group of around 320 seronegative cohort members. A peripheral blood sample was provided by each donor, and peripheral blood mononuclear cells were used for TCR beta sequencing. Genomic DNA extraction from the blood cell samples was performed with the Qiagen DNeasy Blood Extraction Kit.

The rearrangement combines TRBV6-1 with TRBJ2-7; the D gene is unclear. Sequencing was carried out using PBMCs. This TCR was sampled from a boy younger than 10 in good health and CMV-seronegative. The DNA reads as follows: TGTGCTTTTTTTTTCAAGCAGAAGGCGGCATACGAGCAGTACTTC. It translates to CAFFFKQKAAYEQYF.